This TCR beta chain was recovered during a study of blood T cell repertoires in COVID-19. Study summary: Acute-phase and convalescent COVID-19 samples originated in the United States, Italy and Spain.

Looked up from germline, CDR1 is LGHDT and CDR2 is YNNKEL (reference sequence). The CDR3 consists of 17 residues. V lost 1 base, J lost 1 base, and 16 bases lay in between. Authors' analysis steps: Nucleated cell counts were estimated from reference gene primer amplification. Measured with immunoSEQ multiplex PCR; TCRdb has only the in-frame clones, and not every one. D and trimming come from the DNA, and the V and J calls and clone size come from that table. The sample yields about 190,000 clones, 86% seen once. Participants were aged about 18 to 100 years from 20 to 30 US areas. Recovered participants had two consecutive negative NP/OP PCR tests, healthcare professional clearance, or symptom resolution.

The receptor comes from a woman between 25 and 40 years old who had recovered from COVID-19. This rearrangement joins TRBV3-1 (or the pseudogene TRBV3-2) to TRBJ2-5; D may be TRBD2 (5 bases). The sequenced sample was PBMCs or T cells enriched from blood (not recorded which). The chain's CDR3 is CASSQGVVGSRQETQYF. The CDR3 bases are TGTGCCAGCAGCCAAGGAGTGGTAGGGAGTCGCCAAGAGACCCAGTACTTC.